The present TCR beta chain was sequenced within a study of glioma-infiltrating T cells (dated by TCRdb to 2015 to 2016). Regarding the study in general: The study sequenced TCR alpha- and beta-chain repertoires from glioma tissue, from non-neoplastic brain tissue and from matched peripheral blood mononuclear cells. To measure divergence between tissue and blood T-cell populations, each tissue-infiltrating repertoire was compared with the peripheral blood repertoire of the same patient. Three low-grade glioma patients, seven or eight primary glioblastoma patients, and three non-glioma patients who contributed non-neoplastic brain tissue made up the paired cohort. Study-wide conclusions, independent of this receptor: Group comparisons were based on small numbers of patients: three non-neoplastic, three low-grade glioma and several glioblastoma patients. In non-neoplastic patients, VJ-independent divergence between tissue and blood fell below expectation, whereas in all gliomas, and especially in low-grade gliomas, the divergence rose above expectation. Tissue and blood shared very few CDR3 sequences, a result attributed to high CDR3 diversity and limited sampling.

The germline ends are 16 bases apart after V is trimmed by 10 bases and J by 1 base. Taken from cysteine to phenylalanine, the CDR3 has 14 residues. This entry keeps only the CDR3 DNA: 42 bases, framed from base 1. In the germline V gene, CDR1 corresponds to SNHLY and CDR2 to FYNNEI. Points on this clonotype: Its antigen remains unidentified. A much larger clone differs from this one at a single base, so this may be a read error.

TCR alpha and beta CDR3 regions were amplified with the iRepertoire nested amplicon-rescue multiplex PCR (arm-PCR) platform from RNA. The input for one-step reverse transcription and amplification was about 95-450 ng of either tissue mRNA or PBMC total RNA. Following bead purification, Illumina adapters were added through a secondary multiplex PCR, and the libraries were then gel-purified between 200 and 400 bp. The libraries contained internal 6-nucleotide barcodes that were used for demultiplexing. Sequencing of the libraries was done on an Illumina MiSeq using 2x220 or 2x250 nucleotide paired-end reads. In the paper's pipeline: Paired reads were merged using FLASH 1.2.11 and aligned with BWA-MEM to the GRCh37 human genome, and TRA and TRB reads were then extracted. For V and J assignment, an IMGT-derived reference of cassette sequences and CDR3 motifs that included pseudogenes was used. Reads were translated in three frames, and productive CDR3s were defined as those with a C...FGXG motif and no stop codons. Clonotypes were defined as unique combinations of V-J cassette pair and CDR3 amino acid sequence. Reads were filtered by Hamming distance, with the threshold set by the sequence error rate of each sample in mapped regions. The public reads were reanalyzed by TCRdb: fastp trimming at Q25, MiXCR alignment, in-frame beta chains only. Rows matching on CDR3 protein sequence are summarized as one entry with the most common DNA and genes. In this record, the V and J calls reflect TCRdb's handling and not the investigators' own analysis. Here the sample has under 200,000 distinct CDR3 sequences; more than 35% occur a single time. The top ten constitute roughly 5.2% of the sample.

The chain was built from TRBV2 and TRBJ2-5; D gene: possibly TRBD2, on 6 matching bases. The clonotype originates from a human donor with low-grade glioma or glioblastoma, undergoing nonglioma brain surgery, or in good health (not recorded which). The sample taken for sequencing was glioma tissue, nonneoplastic brain tissue, or PBMCs (not recorded which). Here the CDR3 is given as CAIKEDYTQETQYF. In nucleotide form, the sequence is TGTGCCATCAAAGAGGACTACACCCAAGAGACCCAGTACTTC. This CDR3, with the reference TRBV2 and TRBJ2-5 proteins standing in past its ends, gives the full variable domain EPEVTQTPSHQVTQMGQEVILRCVPISNHLYFYWYRQILGQKVEFLVSFYNNEISEKSEIFDDQFSVERPDGSNFTLKIRSTKLEDSAMYFCAIKEDYTQETQYFGPGTRLLVL.